This T cell receptor beta chain was sequenced during a study of somatic mutations in cytotoxic T cells in rheumatoid arthritis. This CDR3 comprises 12 residues. The V end lost 8 bases, the J end lost 9 bases, and 11 bases lay between the germline ends. Germline V gene lookup returns CDR1 MNHEY and CDR2 SMNVEV (reference sequence). The data were produced by immunoSEQ multiplex PCR, yet TCRdb's version contains in-frame clones alone and is incomplete. Of 15,000 to 20,000 clones listed, 82% were seen once; the top ten hold roughly a tenth. This clone was counted a few times. The genes are TRBV27 and TRBJ1-6; D is ambiguous. The material sequenced was CD8+ T cells sorted from blood. The clonotype comes from a woman aged 45-65 years in good health. As DNA, the CDR3 is TGTGCCAGCTGGGTGTGGGGTTCACCCCTCCACTTT. Protein: CASWVWGSPLHF.